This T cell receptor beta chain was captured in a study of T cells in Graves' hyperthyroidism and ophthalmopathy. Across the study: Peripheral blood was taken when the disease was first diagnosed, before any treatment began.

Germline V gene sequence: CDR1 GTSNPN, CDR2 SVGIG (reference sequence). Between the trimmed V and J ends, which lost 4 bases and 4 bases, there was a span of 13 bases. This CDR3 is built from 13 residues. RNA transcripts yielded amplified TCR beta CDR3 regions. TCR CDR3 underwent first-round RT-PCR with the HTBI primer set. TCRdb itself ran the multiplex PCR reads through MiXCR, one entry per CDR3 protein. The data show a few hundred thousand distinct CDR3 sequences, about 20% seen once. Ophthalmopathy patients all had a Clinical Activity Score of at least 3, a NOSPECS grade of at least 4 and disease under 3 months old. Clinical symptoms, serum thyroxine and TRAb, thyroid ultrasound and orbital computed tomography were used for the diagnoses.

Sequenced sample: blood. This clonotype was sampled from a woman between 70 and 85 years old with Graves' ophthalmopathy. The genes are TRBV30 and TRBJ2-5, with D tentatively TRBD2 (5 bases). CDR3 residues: CAWTPRTAETQYF. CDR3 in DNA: TGTGCCTGGACCCCAAGGACTGCAGAGACCCAGTACTTC.